This section outlines one T cell receptor (beta chain) sequence together with its context. V was trimmed by 2 bases and J by 1 base, leaving 11 bases between them. CDR1 MDHEN and CDR2 SYDVKM come from the germline V gene. The CDR3 has 16 amino acids. These data are taken from a study of shared clonotypes between healthy human individuals. At the deep level, the assay was run. Some clones are missing from TCRdb's copy, which holds only in-frame ones; the method was immunoSEQ multiplex PCR. The sample lists fewer than 2.5 million clones; over 85% were seen once. The V and J genes are TRBV28 and TRBJ1-4; D not certain. The sequencing input was naive CD4+ T cells from PBMCs. The subset denotes: CD45RA+ positively selected. The sequence was obtained from a man between 18 and 35 years old in good health. Some clones in this sample may be carry-over from other donors' samples. DNA of the CDR3: TGTGCCAGCAGTTTAATTATGGGTGTAACTAATGAAAAACTGTTTTTT. This sequence encodes CASSLIMGVTNEKLFF. Combining the CDR3 with reference TRBV28 and TRBJ1-4 gives the whole variable domain DVKVTQSSRYLVKRTGEKVFLECVQDMDHENMFWYRQDPGLGLRLIYFSYDVKMKEKGDIPEGYSVSREKKERFSLILESASTNQTSMYLCASSLIMGVTNEKLFFGSGTQLSVL.